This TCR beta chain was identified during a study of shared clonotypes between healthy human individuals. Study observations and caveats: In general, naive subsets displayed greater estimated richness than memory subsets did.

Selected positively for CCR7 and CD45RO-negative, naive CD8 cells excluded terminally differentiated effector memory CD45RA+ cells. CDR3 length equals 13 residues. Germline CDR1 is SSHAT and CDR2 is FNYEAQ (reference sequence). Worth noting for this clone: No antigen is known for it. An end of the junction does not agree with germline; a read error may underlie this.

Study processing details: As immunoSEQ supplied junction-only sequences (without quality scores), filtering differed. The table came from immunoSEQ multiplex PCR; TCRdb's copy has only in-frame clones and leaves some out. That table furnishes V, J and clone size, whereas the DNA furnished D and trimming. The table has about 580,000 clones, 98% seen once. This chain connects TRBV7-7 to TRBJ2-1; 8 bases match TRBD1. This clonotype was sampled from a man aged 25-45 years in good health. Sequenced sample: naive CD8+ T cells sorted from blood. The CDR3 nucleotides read TGTGCTAGCAGCTATACCAGGGGGCACGAGGTGTTCTTC. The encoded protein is CASSYTRGHEVFF. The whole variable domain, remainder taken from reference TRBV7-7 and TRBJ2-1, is GAGVSQSPRYKVTKRGQDVTLRCDPISSHATLYWYQQALGQGPEFLTYFNYEAQPDKSGLPSDRFSAERPEGSISTLTIQRTEQRDSAMYRCASSYTRGHEVFFGPGTRLTVL.